The 9 T cell receptor beta chains reported below all come from one sample, sequenced in a study of blood T cell repertoires in COVID-19. Repertoires were generated with immunoSEQ multiplex PCR, while TCRdb's copy carries only in-frame clones and drops some. The sample consists of roughly 160,000 clones, more than 70% of them appearing once. The sequenced sample was PBMCs or T cells enriched from blood (not recorded which). These receptors were obtained from a man aged 60 to 69 who had recovered from COVID-19.

The chain uses TRBV28 and TRBJ1-5, with a weak D call TRBD1 (5 bases). Germline-derived CDR1 and CDR2 are MDHEN and SYDVKM. Between the trimmed V and J ends, which lost 2 bases and 6 bases, there was a span of 14 bases. This CDR3 has 15 amino acids. The CDR3 DNA follows: TGTGCCAGCAGTTTAGTGGCAGGGCACGGTCAGCCCCAGCATTTT. It specifies CASSLVAGHGQPQHF. Supplemented by reference TRBV28 and TRBJ1-5, the full variable domain reads DVKVTQSSRYLVKRTGEKVFLECVQDMDHENMFWYRQDPGLGLRLIYFSYDVKMKEKGDIPEGYSVSREKKERFSLILESASTNQTSMYLCASSLVAGHGQPQHFGDGTRLSIL.

This chain's CDR3 is CASRNSVGTGDTQYF. CDR3 bases: TGTGCCAGCAGAAATAGCGTTGGTACTGGGGATACGCAGTATTTT. V usage is TRBV6-5 and J usage is TRBJ2-3, with D possibly matching TRBD2 (5 bases). The CDR3 has 15 residues. V was cut by 6 bases and J by 6 bases, with 19 bases left in between. CDR1 is MNHEY, CDR2 SVGAGI, per germline.

This clone was found once. This chain connects TRBV5-6 to TRBJ2-7, with 9 bases lining up with TRBD2. Germline loops: CDR1 SGHDT, CDR2 YYEEEE. This CDR3 region has 13 residues. Trimming removed 6 bases from V and 5 bases from J; junction bases left unmatched: 6. This CDR3 reads CASTGLAFHEQYF. In nucleotides, the CDR3 is TGTGCCAGCACCGGACTAGCGTTCCACGAGCAGTACTTC.

The chain is built from TRBV19 and TRBJ1-5, with 7 bases identical to TRBD1. Per the germline V gene, CDR1 is LNHDA and CDR2 is SQIVND (reference sequence). Losses at the gene ends were 7 bases for V and 6 bases for J; bases not matched to a gene: 9. The CDR3 loop spans 14 amino acids. DNA for the CDR3: TGTGCCAGTACCCCGGGACAGTTCGGTCAGCCCCAGCATTTT. It encodes CASTPGQFGQPQHF.

This clone appeared once. The gene calls are TRBV5-6 and TRBJ2-5, with TRBD2 matching over 13 bases. Germline CDR1 is SGHDT and CDR2 is YYEEEE. The J segment lost 3 bases and the V segment lost 4 bases, leaving 6 bases of the junction unmatched. CDR3 length equals 16 residues. CDR3 DNA: TGTGCCAGCAGCCGCTTTGGGACTAGCGGGAAAGAGACCCAGTACTTC. This translates into CASSRFGTSGKETQYF.

The chain combines TRBV7-9 with TRBJ2-7, with D possibly matching TRBD2 (6 bases). This CDR3 has 12 residues. V was trimmed by 5 bases and J by 5 bases, leaving 10 bases between them. Looked up from germline, CDR1 is SEHNR and CDR2 is FQNEAQ (reference sequence). In DNA form, the CDR3 reads TGTGCCAGCAGCGCGGGGTATGACGAGCAGTACTTC. Translating it yields CASSAGYDEQYF.

The sample holds one count of this clone. This chain uses TRBV19 with TRBJ1-4; no firm D call. This CDR3 comprises 13 residues. Germline V gene sequence: CDR1 LNHDA, CDR2 SQIVND (reference sequence). Trimming took 3 bases from V and 10 from J, leaving 12 bases between them. This CDR3 is CASSIVPAGKLFF. The CDR3 region has the DNA TGTGCCAGTAGTATTGTCCCAGCGGGAAAACTGTTTTTT.

CDR3 DNA: TGCGCCAGCAGCCCCGGACAGGGTTCGAGCAATCAGCCCCAGCATTTT. This codes for CASSPGQGSSNQPQHF. The chain links TRBV4-1 to TRBJ1-5; 8 bases are shared with TRBD1. This CDR3 has 16 residues. CDR1 is MGHRA, CDR2 YSYEKL, per germline. With 4 bases clipped from V and 1 base from J, the junction kept 6 bases outside the gene matches.

This chain links TRBV5-1 with TRBJ2-2; D possibly corresponds to TRBD2 (7 bases). Germline V CDR1 and CDR2: SGHRS, YFSETQ. The CDR3 sequence is 15 residues long. V lost 4 bases to trimming and J lost 7 bases, with 17 bases between them. The CDR3 DNA reads as TGCGCCAGCAGCCCTGCCGGGGGGCACGGCGGGGAGCTGTTTTTT. Translating gives CASSPAGGHGGELFF.